The present T cell receptor beta chain was sequenced within a study of OX40 agonist ivuxolimab in advanced cancers. This clone turned up a few times. Assay: immunoSEQ multiplex PCR; the TCRdb copy retains only in-frame clones and omits some. This sample has 55,000 or so clones, with around 85% found just once. The receptor was isolated from an adult with an advanced solid tumor such as melanoma, head and neck, liver or kidney cancer. Specimen: CD4+ or CD8+ T cells sorted from blood, collected in a trial of the OX40 agonist ivuxolimab.

For the CDR3, the DNA is TGTGCCAGCTTATGGGGAAATGAAGCTTTCTTT. Its protein is CASLWGNEAFF. V usage is TRBV6-5 and J usage is TRBJ1-1; D remains ambiguous. CDR1 is MNHEY, CDR2 SVGAGI, per germline. V was trimmed by 8 bases and J by 7 bases, leaving 11 bases between them. This CDR3 region has 11 residues.